The source of this T cell receptor (beta chain) is a study of metastatic and nonmetastatic thyroid tumors. Between the trimmed V and J ends, which lost 7 bases and 0 bases, there was a span of 13 bases. Germline lookup yields CDR1 MDHEN and CDR2 SYDVKM. The CDR3 runs to 15 residues. This clone was picked up a small number of times. Within the sample, other DNA sequences also encode this same CDR3. TCRdb re-analyzed the PCR reads using MiXCR. Of some 20,000 clones listed, 24% are singletons. Nobody among the patients had been given any treatment before thyroid surgery. What was sequenced was tumor tissue. This clonotype originated in a female donor with papillary thyroid cancer or a benign thyroid nodule (not recorded which). Some clones in this sample may be carry-over from other donors' samples. This chain joins TRBV28 and TRBJ1-5; D gene ambiguous. The CDR3, as DNA: TGTGCCAGCATCGTCGGCGGTAATAGCAATCAGCCCCAGCATTTT. Amino acids: CASIVGGNSNQPQHF.